The 25 T cell receptor beta chains in this list originate from one sample, sequenced in a study of blood T cell repertoires in COVID-19. This table comes from immunoSEQ multiplex PCR, and its TCRdb copy is limited to in-frame clones, with some not included. The sample lists about 180,000 clones, about nine tenths occurring once. The specimen was peripheral blood. All receptors come from a man aged 65 to 85 with active or convalescent COVID-19.

V is TRBV6-5 and J is TRBJ1-2, with D perhaps matching TRBD1 (6 bases). The CDR3 is made up of 15 amino acids. The germline gives CDR1 MNHEY, CDR2 SVGAGI. With 8 bases removed from V and 2 bases from J, the gap between germline ends came to 18 bases. CDR3: CASGLVRTGNYGYTF. In DNA, the CDR3 is TGTGCCAGCGGCCTAGTCCGAACAGGGAACTATGGCTACACCTTC.

The V call is TRBV4-1, the J call TRBJ2-2; D uncertain. Deletions cut 3 bases from V and 5 bases from J, with 31 bases between. The CDR3 length is 21 residues. The V gene's germline CDR1 is MGHRA and CDR2 YSYEKL. The CDR3 DNA reads as TGCGCCAGCAGCCAGCTCCTGGCTGGTAGGAGCCCCGAGAGTGCGACCGGGGAGCTGTTTTTT. Translated, it gives CASSQLLAGRSPESATGELFF.

The chain employs TRBV7-3 and TRBJ2-3, with D unclear. The CDR3 is 14 amino acids. V shed 4 bases and J shed 0 bases, with 8 bases lying between them. Germline V gene sequence: CDR1 SGHTA, CDR2 FQGTGA. In DNA, the CDR3 is TGTGCCAGCAGCTACGGGTCTAGCACAGATACGCAGTATTTT. Amino acids: CASSYGSSTDTQYF.

The chain combines TRBV20-1 with TRBJ1-2; unclear D gene. This CDR3 has 12 amino acids. CDR1 DFQATT and CDR2 SNEGSKA come from the germline V gene (reference sequence). The ends were cut back, 3 bases at V and 0 bases at J, with 5 bases in the middle. The DNA of the CDR3 is TGCAGTGCTAGTCTAACTAACTATGGCTACACCTTC. As protein: CSASLTNYGYTF.

The chain joins TRBV6-2 or TRBV6-3 to TRBJ1-2; tentatively, D is TRBD1 (5 bases). Per the germline V gene, CDR1 is MNHEY and CDR2 is SVGEGT. V was trimmed by 4 bases and J by 6 bases, leaving 15 bases between them. The CDR3 is made up of 14 amino acids. CDR3 loop: CASSSTTARDGYTF. In nucleotides, the CDR3 is TGTGCCAGCAGTTCCACGACAGCTCGCGATGGCTACACCTTC.

The genes are TRBV5-5 and TRBJ2-1; TRBD1 matches at 9 bases. With V trimmed by 3 bases and J by 0 bases, 16 bases remained unmatched. The CDR3 contains 20 residues. Germline V gene sequence: CDR1 SGHKS, CDR2 YYEKEE (reference sequence). CDR3 residues: CASSSGTGTRGKSSYNEQFF. As DNA, the CDR3 is TGTGCCAGCAGCTCTGGGACAGGGACGAGGGGGAAGAGCTCCTACAATGAGCAGTTCTTC.

The J gene is TRBJ1-6, the V gene TRBV2; D not resolved. Deletions cut 6 bases from V and 5 bases from J, with 11 bases between. The CDR3 spans 14 residues. Germline values: CDR1 SNHLY, CDR2 FYNNEI. The CDR3 nucleotides read TGTGCCAGCAGCACGGAGTCGGATAATTCACCCCTCCACTTT. This codes for CASSTESDNSPLHF.

The chain joins TRBV3-1 (or the pseudogene TRBV3-2) to TRBJ2-3; D is unclear. CDR3 length: 13 amino acids. V gave up 1 base and J gave up 9 bases, with 11 bases separating them. Looked up from germline, CDR1 is LGHDT and CDR2 is YNNKEL (reference sequence). The CDR3 bases are TGTGCCAGCAGCCAAGTACTGTTCGGGACGCAGTATTTT. Translating it yields CASSQVLFGTQYF.

J is TRBJ2-7 and V is TRBV3-1 (or the pseudogene TRBV3-2), with D possibly matching TRBD1 (5 bases). The V end lost 4 bases, the J end lost 4 bases, and 14 bases lay between the germline ends. Germline CDR1 reads LGHDT; CDR2 reads YNNKEL (reference sequence). This CDR3 comprises 14 residues. The CDR3 here is CASSRSSDKYEQYF. The CDR3 bases are TGTGCCAGCAGCCGCTCGTCGGACAAGTACGAGCAGTACTTC.

This clone appeared a single time. V and J are TRBV14 and TRBJ2-3; 10 bases align to TRBD1. The CDR3 has 18 amino acids. Per germline, CDR1 SGHDN and CDR2 FVKESK. The junction had 11 bases not matched to a gene; V was cut back by 0 bases and J by 5 bases. The CDR3 reads CASSQDLPGQGTVDTQYF. The CDR3 DNA reads as TGTGCCAGCAGCCAAGATTTGCCGGGACAGGGGACGGTAGATACGCAGTATTTT.

The CDR3 spells CASSFAETEAFF. CDR3 nucleotide sequence: TGTGCCAGCAGCTTCGCGGAGACCGAAGCTTTCTTT. This chain joins TRBV11-1 and TRBJ1-1; D is unclear. Germline lookup yields CDR1 SGHAT and CDR2 FQDESV (reference sequence). The CDR3 totals 12 residues. With 3 bases removed from V and 8 bases from J, the gap between germline ends came to 10 bases. Complete variable domain (other parts from reference TRBV11-1 and TRBJ1-1): EAEVAQSPRYKITEKSQAVAFWCDPISGHATLYWYRQILGQGPELLVQFQDESVVDDSQLPKDRFSAERLKGVDSTLKIQPAELGDSAMYLCASSFAETEAFFGQGTRLTVV.

The rearrangement uses TRBV11-2 and TRBJ2-7; D call uncertain. The CDR3 is 18 residues long. Trimming cost V 1 base and J 6 bases, with 25 bases left between them. From germline, CDR1 is SGHAT and CDR2 FQNNGV. CDR3 sequence: CASSLVSNRWSSSSEQYF. The CDR3 DNA sequence: TGTGCCAGCAGCTTAGTAAGCAATCGATGGTCGTCCTCGAGCGAGCAGTACTTC.

The rearrangement joins TRBV5-1 to TRBJ2-1, with D tentatively TRBD1 (5 bases). The germline gives CDR1 SGHRS, CDR2 YFSETQ. This CDR3 region has 16 residues. V gave up 1 base and J gave up 3 bases, with 14 bases separating them. The CDR3 sequence: CASSLRPSDSYNEQFF. CDR3 sequence (DNA): TGCGCCAGCAGCTTGAGGCCCTCAGACAGCTACAATGAGCAGTTCTTC.

V and J are TRBV28 and TRBJ1-4, with 7 nucleotides matching TRBD1. Germline CDR1 MDHEN, CDR2 SYDVKM. This CDR3 spans 15 amino acids. The junction had 6 bases not matched to a gene; V was cut back by 5 bases and J by 3 bases. CDR3 DNA sequence: TGTGCCAGCAGTCGGGGGACAGCTGCTAATGAAAAACTGTTTTTT. It yields the protein CASSRGTAANEKLFF.

This chain joins TRBV19 and TRBJ1-2; 7 bases map to TRBD1. Germline CDR1 and CDR2: LNHDA and SQIVND (reference sequence). V trimming: 6 bases; J trimming: 8 bases; junction bases outside the gene matches: 15. CDR3 length: 15 amino acids. This CDR3 is CASSYSDRVGMGYTF. The CDR3, as DNA: TGTGCCAGTAGCTACTCCGACAGGGTAGGGATGGGCTACACCTTC.

V gene TRBV19 combines with J gene TRBJ1-5; tentatively, D is TRBD1 (5 bases). Per the germline V gene, CDR1 is LNHDA and CDR2 is SQIVND (reference sequence). V was cut by 5 bases and J by 1 base, with 9 bases left in between. CDR3 size: 14 residues. CDR3 protein: CASSRQGSNQPQHF. As DNA, the CDR3 is TGTGCCAGTAGTCGTCAGGGCAGCAATCAGCCCCAGCATTTT.

The gene calls are TRBV4-3 and TRBJ1-4; perhaps TRBD1 as D (6 bases). Germline V lookup: CDR1 LGHNA, CDR2 YSLEER. Trimming left V 1 base short and J 3 bases short, with 18 bases between. The CDR3 has 18 amino acids. As DNA, the CDR3 is TGCGCCAGCAGCCAAGTACAGGGTACCCCCCTGTCTAATGAAAAACTGTTTTTT. Protein: CASSQVQGTPLSNEKLFF.

The rearrangement links TRBV5-1 to TRBJ2-3; tentatively, D is TRBD2 (6 bases). CDR1 and CDR2 from the germline V gene are SGHRS and YFSETQ. The CDR3 is 16 residues long. V was cut by 4 bases and J by 0 bases, with 15 bases left in between. The CDR3 region is CASSDGWDSSTDTQYF. In DNA form, the CDR3 reads TGCGCCAGCAGCGACGGGTGGGACTCAAGCACAGATACGCAGTATTTT. The full variable domain, its missing parts supplied by reference TRBV5-1 and TRBJ2-3, is KAGVTQTPRYLIKTRGQQVTLSCSPISGHRSVSWYQQTPGQGLQFLFEYFSETQRNKGNFPGRFSGRQFSNSRSEMNVSTLELGDSALYLCASSDGWDSSTDTQYFGPGTRLTVL.

This clone was observed a single time. V is TRBV2 and J is TRBJ2-6; D remains unclear. The germline V gene has CDR1 SNHLY and CDR2 FYNNEI. CDR3 length equals 15 residues. Deletions cut 6 bases from V and 0 bases from J, with 9 bases between. CDR3 nucleotides: TGTGCCAGCAGGTCGAGCCTCTCTGGGGCCAACGTCCTGACTTTC. Its protein is CASRSSLSGANVLTF.

The chain uses TRBV5-1 and TRBJ2-3; 12 bases are shared with TRBD1. Germline trimming cut 2 bases from V and 8 bases from J; bases unmatched to any gene: 12. The germline V gene encodes CDR1 SGHRS and CDR2 YFSETQ. This CDR3 is built from 17 residues. The CDR3 DNA reads TGCGCCAGCAGCTTACCCGGGACAGGGGGCGGAGGGGGTACGCAGTATTTT. As protein: CASSLPGTGGGGGTQYF. The full variable domain, rest sourced from reference TRBV5-1 and TRBJ2-3, is KAGVTQTPRYLIKTRGQQVTLSCSPISGHRSVSWYQQTPGQGLQFLFEYFSETQRNKGNFPGRFSGRQFSNSRSEMNVSTLELGDSALYLCASSLPGTGGGGGTQYFGPGTRLTVL.

This rearrangement joins TRBV10-3 to TRBJ2-1; 8 bases are a match to TRBD2. The CDR3 runs 13 residues. Germline V gene data show CDR1 as ENHRY and CDR2 as SYGVKD. V gave up 9 bases and J gave up 5 bases; unmatched junction bases: 6. CDR3 nucleotides: TGTGCCATTAGCGGGACGGGGCACAATGAGCAGTTCTTC. It specifies CAISGTGHNEQFF.

The chain is built from TRBV12-5 and TRBJ1-5; perhaps TRBD1 as D (6 bases). Germline V gene sequence: CDR1 LGHNT, CDR2 FRNRAP. This CDR3 region has 17 residues. V lost 0 bases, J lost 2 bases, and 14 bases lay in between. In DNA form, the CDR3 reads TGTGCTAGTGGTTTGGTACTGTCAGGGGCAGGCAATCAGCCCCAGCATTTT. Translation: CASGLVLSGAGNQPQHF.

The chain's CDR3 is CASSYQVGGGPQHF. For the CDR3, the DNA is TGTGCCAGCAGTTACCAGGTCGGGGGGGGGCCCCAGCATTTT. The chain uses TRBV6-5 and TRBJ1-5; maybe TRBD1 (5 bases). V was pared by 2 bases and J by 9 bases, with 14 bases between. This CDR3 has 14 residues. Germline CDR1 reads MNHEY; CDR2 reads SVGAGI.

This clone has only one observation. The genes are TRBV12-3 or TRBV12-4 and TRBJ1-1; no firm D call. There are 12 residues in the CDR3. Between the trimmed V and J ends, which lost 8 bases and 4 bases, there was a span of 11 bases. The CDR3 coding sequence is TGTGCCAGCTCCTATAGCGTCACTGAAGCTTTCTTT. This translates into CASSYSVTEAFF.

In its sample, this clone was seen once. V and J are TRBV28 and TRBJ1-2, with a tentative D call TRBD1 (5 bases). Germline lookup yields CDR1 MDHEN and CDR2 SYDVKM. Trimming removed 2 bases at V and 2 bases at J, with 18 bases between. This CDR3 is 17 amino acids long. The CDR3: CASSLLDSRHLNYGYTF. The CDR3, as DNA: TGTGCCAGCAGTTTACTAGACAGTCGCCACCTGAACTATGGCTACACCTTC.